This entry concerns a single TCR beta chain. There are 13 residues in the CDR3. The germline V gene encodes CDR1 MNHEY and CDR2 SVGAGI. Trimming took 6 bases from V and 3 from J; bases not matched to a gene: 5. This specimen belongs to a study of control samples from healthy donors and cancer patients. Libraries were prepared by immunoSEQ multiplex PCR; TCRdb keeps only in-frame clonotypes and omits some of them. The sample lists 190,000 or so clones; over 80% were seen once. The source material was blood. The receptor comes from a man aged 18 to 30 in good health. The chain employs TRBV6-5 and TRBJ2-7; 7 bases line up with TRBD2. CDR3 nucleotides: TGTGCCAGCAGGGGCGGGGGAAACTACGAGCAGTACTTC. Protein: CASRGGGNYEQYF.